These 3 T cell receptor beta chains share one sample of origin, sequenced in a study of OX40 agonist ivuxolimab in advanced cancers. Generated by immunoSEQ multiplex PCR, the TCRdb table keeps only in-frame clones and is missing some. This repertoire shows 85,000 to 100,000 clones, around 87% found once; its top ten account for roughly 4%. The specimen was CD4+ or CD8+ T cells sorted from blood, collected in a trial of the OX40 agonist ivuxolimab. The receptors were gathered from an adult with an advanced solid tumor such as melanoma, head and neck, liver or kidney cancer.

V and J are TRBV27 and TRBJ2-1, with 8 bases matching TRBD1. Unmatched junction bases numbered 11, after V lost 1 base and J lost 6 bases. The CDR3 length is 17 residues. Germline-derived CDR1 and CDR2 are MNHEY and SMNVEV (reference sequence). The CDR3 here is CASSLFSTGALRNEQFF. The CDR3 DNA is TGTGCCAGCAGTTTATTCTCGACAGGGGCCCTTCGCAATGAGCAGTTCTTC.

This chain joins TRBV11-2 and TRBJ2-6; 9 bases agree with TRBD1. From germline, CDR1 is SGHAT and CDR2 FQNNGV. V gave up 4 bases and J gave up 0 bases; unmatched junction bases: 4. The CDR3 sequence is 17 residues long. The DNA for the CDR3 is TGTGCCAGCAGCTCCTACAGGGGGCCCTCTGGGGCCAACGTCCTGACTTTC. It yields the protein CASSSYRGPSGANVLTF.

The chain employs TRBV20-1 and TRBJ2-1; D is possibly TRBD2 (6 bases). CDR1 and CDR2 (germline): DFQATT, SNEGSKA (reference sequence). This CDR3 is built from 11 residues. Trimming pared 5 bases from V and 8 bases from J, leaving 10 bases between. The CDR3 region has the DNA TGCAGTGCTTTCTGGGGGGATGAGCAGTTCTTC. Amino acids: CSAFWGDEQFF.